The clone carrying this T cell receptor beta chain was found many times. Bulk TCR libraries used previously described methods and listed TCR primers. One entry per CDR3 protein, called by TCRdb with MiXCR from the PCR reads. The data show 63,000 or so distinct CDR3 sequences, around a sixth seen once. These data are taken from a study of molecular identifiers for immune sequencing clone quantification. Germline V gives CDR1 MNHEY, CDR2 SMNVEV (reference sequence). The CDR3 has 16 amino acids. The V and J ends lost 5 bases and 1 base respectively, with 16 bases between them. The sequenced sample consisted of naive CD8+ T cells from blood, with Jurkat cell RNA spiked in. The sample's subset: FACS-sorted CD8+CD4-CCR7+CD45RA+ naive T cells. The sequence was collected from a human donor in good health. Some libraries in this study had Jurkat cell RNA spiked in. The rearrangement uses TRBV27 and TRBJ2-3; TRBD2 might be the D (5 bases). CDR3 sequence reads: CASSTLAGWGTDTQYF. CDR3 in DNA: TGTGCCAGCAGTACGCTAGCAGGATGGGGCACAGATACGCAGTATTTT.